This T cell receptor beta chain appears in the sequencing data of a study of blood T cell repertoires in COVID-19. The CDR3 totals 13 residues. Trimming cost V 7 bases and J 4 bases, with 11 bases left between them. Sequenced by immunoSEQ multiplex PCR; TCRdb stores in-frame clones only, minus some. The sample has 200,000 to 300,000 clones, approximately 86% seen once. This clone was seen just once. The chain employs TRBV12-3 or TRBV12-4 and TRBJ2-1; TRBD2 is a possible D gene (6 bases). The sequenced sample was PBMCs or T cells enriched from blood (not recorded which). This sequence originates from a woman aged 25 to 45 with acute COVID-19. The chain's CDR3 is CASNYGGYNEQFF. CDR3 DNA sequence: TGTGCCAGCAATTACGGAGGGTACAATGAGCAGTTCTTC.